Listed below are T cell receptor beta chains from one sample, sequenced in a study of blood T cells in healthy people across ages. TCRdb itself ran the 5' RACE reads through MiXCR, one entry per CDR3 protein. This table has 700,000 to 950,000 distinct CDR3 sequences, about 42% appearing once. The sequencing sample was made of blood. Receptors were obtained from a woman aged 55-69 years in good health. CDR3s include the opening cysteine and the closing phenylalanine or tryptophan. Fields, in order: D gene, clone size, V gene, J gene, CDR3 protein, CDR3 DNA. The D gene is left open where the match is weak. Clone size is given for some rows only: seen once, a few or many times, or a class if the clone is expanded.

TRBD1	few	TRBV6-5	TRBJ1-1	CASSYSWTGGPNTEAFF	TGTGCCAGCAGTTACTCTTGGACAGGGGGCCCGAACACTGAAGCTTTCTTT
TRBD1	.	TRBV6-1	TRBJ2-5	CASSESAGGLGETQYF	TGTGCCAGCAGTGAGAGTGCAGGGGGCCTCGGAGAGACCCAGTACTTC
TRBD2	.	TRBV29-1	TRBJ2-1	CSVDDGTTYNEQFF	TGCAGCGTTGATGATGGGACTACCTACAATGAGCAGTTCTTC
.	.	TRBV19	TRBJ1-1	CASRGAGGTEAFF	TGTGCCAGCAGGGGAGCGGGAGGCACTGAAGCTTTCTTT
.	.	TRBV6-2/TRBV6-3	TRBJ2-3	CASSYSARGSSTDTQYF	TGTGCCAGCAGTTACTCGGCTCGGGGCTCTAGCACAGATACGCAGTATTTT
TRBD2	few	TRBV7-8	TRBJ2-3	CASSPGLAGVTDTQYF	TGTGCCAGCAGCCCGGGACTAGCGGGGGTCACAGATACGCAGTATTTT
.	.	TRBV5-1	TRBJ1-2	CASSADPRNYGYTF	TGCGCCAGCAGCGCCGATCCCAGAAACTATGGCTACACCTTC
TRBD2	.	TRBV5-5	TRBJ2-7	CASSISGRNYEQYF	TGTGCCAGCAGCATTAGCGGGAGAAACTACGAGCAGTACTTC
TRBD1	.	TRBV12-5	TRBJ2-1	CASGPQGFTYNGQFF	TGTGCTAGTGGTCCACAGGGGTTTACCTACAATGGGCAGTTCTTC
.	.	TRBV3-1	TRBJ2-1	CASNQQRDLGVQQFF	TGTGCCAGCAACCAACAAAGGGATTTGGGCGTACAGCAGTTCTTC
.	few	TRBV6-2/TRBV6-3	TRBJ1-1	CASKTVNTEAFF	TGTGCCAGCAAAACGGTTAACACTGAAGCTTTCTTT
.	few	TRBV20-1	TRBJ1-5	CSARDSSNQPQHF	TGCAGTGCTAGAGACAGTAGCAATCAGCCCCAGCATTTT
TRBD1	.	TRBV5-1	TRBJ2-3	CASRFTGTGVQIGITDTQYF	TGCGCCAGCAGATTTACCGGGACAGGGGTCCAAATAGGGATCACAGATACGCAGTATTTT
.	.	TRBV21-1	TRBJ2-4	CASSIRRGRAKNIQYF	TGTGCCAGCAGCATCAGAAGGGGCAGAGCCAAAAACATTCAGTACTTC
.	.	TRBV3-1	TRBJ1-2	CASSQMTGVNYGYTF	TGTGCCAGCAGCCAAATGACCGGAGTTAACTATGGCTACACCTTC
TRBD2	.	TRBV5-5	TRBJ2-5	CASSLGLAGNQETQYF	TGTGCCAGCAGCTTGGGACTAGCGGGTAACCAAGAGACCCAGTACTTC
TRBD2	few	TRBV20-1	TRBJ2-1	CSASDAGARVDEQFF	TGCAGTGCTAGCGACGCGGGAGCCAGGGTGGATGAGCAGTTCTTC
.	few	TRBV28	TRBJ2-7	CASSPRPLPYEQYF	TGTGCCAGCAGTCCCCGACCACTGCCCTACGAGCAGTACTTC
.	few	TRBV2	TRBJ2-7	CASSGQAAYEQYF	TGTGCCAGCTCCGGTCAGGCCGCCTACGAGCAGTACTTC
.	few	TRBV11-3	TRBJ2-1	CASSLGLGHVEQFF	TGTGCCAGCAGCTTAGGGCTGGGACACGTTGAGCAGTTCTTC
.	.	TRBV9	TRBJ2-3	CASSVGSRSTDTQYF	TGTGCCAGCAGCGTAGGGTCGCGGAGCACAGATACGCAGTATTTT
.	few	TRBV6-1	TRBJ2-4	CASTSYTASKNIQYF	TGTGCTAGCACCTCTTACACTGCGTCCAAAAACATTCAGTACTTC
TRBD2	.	TRBV25-1	TRBJ2-3	CASSEARLAGSTDTQYF	TGTGCCAGCAGTGAAGCGAGACTAGCGGGTAGCACAGATACGCAGTATTTT
.	.	TRBV7-7	TRBJ2-5	CASSVASLGEQYF	TGTGCCAGCAGCGTAGCGAGCCTTGGAGAGCAGTACTTC
TRBD2	few	TRBV3-1	TRBJ2-3	CASSLLPSGLAGGLTDTQYF	TGTGCCAGCAGCCTACTCCCCTCTGGACTAGCGGGGGGCCTCACAGATACGCAGTATTTT
.	few	TRBV4-1	TRBJ1-2	CASSQGKLYGYTF	TGCGCCAGCAGCCAAGGGAAACTCTATGGCTACACCTTC
.	few	TRBV20-1	TRBJ2-5	CSARDRQMLTQYF	TGCAGTGCTAGAGATCGCCAGATGCTGACCCAGTACTTC
.	.	TRBV28	TRBJ2-7	CASSPARGYEQYF	TGTGCCAGCAGTCCAGCCCGGGGGTACGAGCAGTACTTC
TRBD2	.	TRBV3-1	TRBJ2-5	CASSQEGGLAVQYF	TGTGCCAGCAGCCAAGAAGGTGGACTAGCGGTGCAGTACTTC
TRBD2	many	TRBV10-3	TRBJ2-1	CAIKIELAAYNEQFF	TGTGCCATCAAGATTGAACTAGCGGCTTACAATGAGCAGTTCTTC
TRBD1	few	TRBV12-3/TRBV12-4	TRBJ2-7	CASSAGQGIEQYF	TGTGCCAGCAGTGCTGGACAGGGGATCGAGCAGTACTTC
TRBD2	.	TRBV7-9	TRBJ2-1	CASSLELAGVLRSYNEQFF	TGTGCCAGCAGCTTAGAACTAGCGGGAGTTCTCCGCTCCTACAATGAGCAGTTCTTC
TRBD2	.	TRBV20-1	TRBJ2-1	CSASLSSGSQEIQFF	TGCAGTGCTAGTCTAAGTAGCGGGAGTCAAGAGATCCAGTTCTTC
.	few	TRBV12-3/TRBV12-4	TRBJ2-1	CASHGFGRAAGGEQFF	TGTGCCAGCCACGGGTTCGGACGAGCGGCTGGGGGCGAGCAGTTCTTC
.	once	TRBV18	TRBJ1-1	CASSLLSTEAFF	TGTGCCAGCTCCCTTTTAAGCACTGAAGCTTTCTTT
.	few	TRBV27	TRBJ2-2	CASSSTNYGTGELFF	TGTGCCAGCAGTTCAACAAACTACGGAACCGGGGAGCTGTTTTTT
.	few	TRBV5-5	TRBJ2-4	CASSPSDPGQRGLLAKNIQYF	TGTGCCAGCAGCCCCTCAGACCCGGGACAAAGGGGCCTCCTAGCCAAAAACATTCAGTACTTC
.	.	TRBV29-1	TRBJ1-2	CSVGIGAGPDGYGYTF	TGCAGCGTTGGAATAGGGGCAGGTCCCGACGGGTATGGCTACACCTTC
.	.	TRBV12-3/TRBV12-4	TRBJ1-6	CASSGRSNSPLHF	TGTGCCAGCAGTGGACGCTCTAATTCACCCCTCCACTTT
.	many	TRBV6-5	TRBJ1-1	CATGVQGTEAFF	TGTGCCACAGGGGTTCAGGGCACTGAAGCTTTCTTT
.	few	TRBV20-1	TRBJ1-2	CSARGGVGGYTF	TGCAGTGCTAGAGGGGGGGTCGGTGGCTACACCTTC
TRBD1	.	TRBV10-3	TRBJ1-1	CAIREGQGMNTEAFF	TGTGCCATCAGGGAGGGACAGGGTATGAACACTGAAGCTTTCTTT
TRBD2	few	TRBV7-9	TRBJ2-1	CASSLAGDYPWDEQFF	TGTGCCAGCAGCTTAGCGGGGGACTACCCGTGGGATGAGCAGTTCTTC
.	.	TRBV7-9	TRBJ2-2	CASNSLAGGTGELFF	TGTGCCAGCAACTCCCTAGCTGGAGGGACCGGGGAGCTGTTTTTT
TRBD2	.	TRBV9	TRBJ2-2	CASSVRGGAGELFF	TGTGCCAGCAGCGTGAGGGGAGGGGCCGGGGAGCTGTTTTTT
.	.	TRBV20-1	TRBJ2-7	CSAGRDSSSYEQYF	TGCAGTGCCGGGAGGGACAGCAGCTCCTACGAGCAGTACTTC
.	.	TRBV20-1	TRBJ2-3	CSATLPGLSTDTQYF	TGCAGTGCTACCCTCCCGGGACTTAGCACAGATACGCAGTATTTT